The 27 T cell receptor beta chains in this list originate from one sample, sequenced in a study of blood T cell repertoires in COVID-19. The table came from immunoSEQ multiplex PCR; TCRdb's copy has only in-frame clones and leaves some out. The sample consists of about 480,000 clones, 89% of them appearing once. The sequenced sample consisted of peripheral blood. These receptors originate from a man aged 18 to 29 with COVID-19, enrolled during active disease.

CDR3 nucleotides: TGCGCCAGCAGCCCCCTCCCAGGCGGGAGTTACGAGCAGTACTTC. Amino acid sequence: CASSPLPGGSYEQYF. The chain carries TRBV4-1 and TRBJ2-7; 7 bases agree with TRBD2. V lost 4 bases to trimming and J lost 4 bases; unmatched junction nucleotides: 10. The CDR3 covers 15 residues. Germline V lookup: CDR1 MGHRA, CDR2 YSYEKL.

The V call is TRBV24-1, the J call TRBJ2-1; 13 bases line up with TRBD2. The CDR3 has 17 amino acids. With 6 bases clipped from V and 5 bases from J, the junction kept 9 bases outside the gene matches. The V gene's germline CDR1 is KGHDR and CDR2 SFDVKD. The DNA of the CDR3 is TGTGCCACCAGTTCGGGAGGACTAGCGGGGGTACACAATGAGCAGTTCTTC. It is translated as CATSSGGLAGVHNEQFF.

The sample holds a few counts of this clone. The V gene is TRBV4-2, the J gene TRBJ2-2; maybe TRBD2 (5 bases). V was trimmed by 3 bases and J by 2 bases, leaving 7 bases between them. Germline V gene data show CDR1 as LGHNA and CDR2 as YNFKEQ. CDR3 length: 14 amino acids. In nucleotides, the CDR3 is TGTGCCAGCAGCCACCGGGAAAACACCGGGGAGCTGTTTTTT. This translates into CASSHRENTGELFF.

The chain has TRBV5-1 and TRBJ1-2, with a possible D match to TRBD1 (6 bases). The CDR3 length is 14 residues. Germline V CDR1 and CDR2: SGHRS, YFSETQ. The V gene lost 4 bases and the J gene lost 4 bases, with 14 bases spanning the gap. CDR3 nucleotides: TGCGCCAGCAGCGGGACACTGCAGGGCTATGGCTACACCTTC. It specifies CASSGTLQGYGYTF.

The chain employs TRBV28 and TRBJ1-4; the match to TRBD1 covers 9 bases. Losses at the gene ends were 4 bases for V and 7 bases for J; bases not matched to a gene: 4. The length of the CDR3 is 14 residues. Germline CDR1 and CDR2: MDHEN and SYDVKM. The CDR3 sequence: CASSSGQGSEKLFF. The CDR3 coding sequence is TGTGCCAGCAGTTCCGGACAGGGGAGTGAAAAACTGTTTTTT.

The chain uses TRBV3-1 (or the pseudogene TRBV3-2) and TRBJ2-5; D may be TRBD1 (6 bases). Trimming took off 4 bases at V and 7 bases at J, with 16 bases between the two ends. This CDR3 is 14 amino acids long. CDR1 is LGHDT and CDR2 is YNNKEL in the germline V gene (reference sequence). CDR3 sequence: CASSPPGQVATQYF. The CDR3 DNA is TGTGCCAGCAGCCCCCCGGGACAAGTGGCGACCCAGTACTTC.

The V and J genes are TRBV27 and TRBJ2-7; the D gene is possibly TRBD2 (6 bases). V was trimmed by 9 bases and J by 1 base, leaving 10 bases between them. CDR3 size: 12 residues. In germline, CDR1 is MNHEY, CDR2 SMNVEV (reference sequence). CDR3 in amino acids: CASGGASYEQYF. CDR3 nucleotide sequence: TGTGCCAGTGGCGGGGCATCCTACGAGCAGTACTTC.

The V call is TRBV5-8, the J call TRBJ2-1, with D perhaps matching TRBD1 (6 bases). Germline V gene data show CDR1 as SGHTS and CDR2 as YDEGEE. Trimming stripped 1 base from V and 8 bases from J, with 10 bases between. The CDR3 is made up of 13 amino acids. CDR3 amino acids: CASSLRTADEQFF. The CDR3 DNA sequence: TGTGCCAGCAGCTTGAGGACAGCGGATGAGCAGTTCTTC.

The rearrangement joins TRBV7-3 to TRBJ2-1, with 11 bases aligning to TRBD2. Germline V gene sequence: CDR1 SGHTA, CDR2 FQGTGA. This CDR3 comprises 18 residues. J lost 0 bases, V lost 4 bases, and 8 bases had no gene match. CDR3 nucleotides: TGTGCCAGCAGCTCAACTAGCGGGAGTTACAGCTCCTACAATGAGCAGTTCTTC. It codes for CASSSTSGSYSSYNEQFF. Full variable domain (rest looked up from reference TRBV7-3 and TRBJ2-1): GAGVSQTPSNKVTEKGKYVELRCDPISGHTALYWYRQSLGQGPEFLIYFQGTGAADDSGLPNDRFFAVRPEGSVSTLKIQRTERGDSAVYLCASSSTSGSYSSYNEQFFGPGTRLTVL.

The chain links TRBV7-2 to TRBJ1-2; 8 positions match TRBD1. Germline CDR1 is SGHTA and CDR2 is FQGNSA. This CDR3 comprises 14 residues. The V segment lost 5 bases and the J segment 3 bases; nucleotides outside the gene matches: 5. The CDR3 DNA follows: TGTGCCAGCAGCCTGACAGGGGTGGACTATGGCTACACCTTC. Translation gives CASSLTGVDYGYTF.

The V and J genes are TRBV19 and TRBJ1-6, with 9 bases lining up with TRBD1. V dropped 7 bases and J dropped 7; count of bases not matched to a gene: 2. The CDR3 runs to 13 residues. CDR1 is LNHDA, CDR2 SQIVND, per germline (reference sequence). CDR3 DNA sequence: TGTGCCAGTACCGACAGGGGGAATTCACCCCTCCACTTT. This sequence encodes CASTDRGNSPLHF.

The chain recombines TRBV5-4 with TRBJ2-1, with D perhaps matching TRBD1 (6 bases). The V end was cut by 4 bases, the J end by 5 bases, with 22 bases between. From germline, CDR1 is SGHNT and CDR2 YYREEE (reference sequence). The CDR3 is made up of 17 amino acids. The CDR3 protein is CASSLKGQGPGDNEQFF. The CDR3 DNA is TGTGCCAGCAGCCTGAAGGGGCAGGGGCCTGGGGACAATGAGCAGTTCTTC. Full variable domain (remainder filled in from reference TRBV5-4 and TRBJ2-1): ETGVTQSPTHLIKTRGQQVTLRCSSQSGHNTVSWYQQALGQGPQFIFQYYREEENGRGNFPPRFSGLQFPNYSSELNVNALELDDSALYLCASSLKGQGPGDNEQFFGPGTRLTVL.

The rearrangement joins TRBV10-2 to TRBJ1-4, with no clear D. Trimming took off 0 bases at V and 6 bases at J, with 11 bases between the two ends. This CDR3 has 15 amino acids. In germline, CDR1 is WSHSY, CDR2 SAAADI. CDR3 region: CASSESAQYDEKLFF. The DNA of the CDR3 is TGCGCCAGCAGTGAGTCCGCTCAGTACGATGAAAAACTGTTTTTT.

The chain links TRBV9 to TRBJ2-1; 12 positions agree with TRBD2. V lost 4 bases and J lost 6; bases outside the gene matches: 5. CDR1 SGDLS and CDR2 YYNGEE come from the germline V gene. The CDR3 sequence is 15 residues long. The CDR3 DNA follows: TGTGCCAGCAGCCCCCGGACTAGCGGGATCAATGAGCAGTTCTTC. Encoded protein: CASSPRTSGINEQFF.

The gene calls are TRBV19 and TRBJ2-3, with D perhaps matching TRBD1 (5 bases). The ends were cut back, 5 bases at V and 7 bases at J, with 13 bases in the middle. Germline CDR1 and CDR2: LNHDA and SQIVND (reference sequence). The CDR3 spans 13 residues. The CDR3 DNA is TGTGCCAGTAGTCCCCACAGGCTAAATACGCAGTATTTT. Its translation is CASSPHRLNTQYF.

The V gene is TRBV7-3, the J gene TRBJ2-2; 12 bases agree with TRBD2. Germline V CDR1 and CDR2: SGHTA, FQGTGA. J gave up 5 bases and V 5 bases, and 3 bases lay outside the gene matches. The CDR3 sequence is 15 residues long. The CDR3 reads CASSTGTSGTGELFF. DNA of the CDR3: TGTGCCAGCAGCACCGGGACTAGCGGGACCGGGGAGCTGTTTTTT.

V is TRBV13 and J is TRBJ2-1, with D possibly TRBD2 on 6 matching bases. Germline values: CDR1 PRHDT, CDR2 FYEKMQ (reference sequence). The CDR3 contains 13 residues. Trimming stripped 5 bases from V and 8 bases from J, with 13 bases between. CDR3 sequence: CASSPSSGDEQFF. The CDR3 coding sequence is TGTGCCAGCAGCCCATCGTCGGGGGATGAGCAGTTCTTC.

This chain joins TRBV27 and TRBJ2-2; 8 positions match TRBD2. The CDR3 covers 13 residues. The germline gives CDR1 MNHEY, CDR2 SMNVEV (reference sequence). Trimming took 6 bases from V and 7 from J; bases not matched to a gene: 4. The CDR3 DNA reads as TGTGCCAGCAGCCGGGGGGGCAGCGGGGAGCTGTTTTTT. Its translation: CASSRGGSGELFF.

This chain links TRBV7-2 with TRBJ2-6, with 7 positions matching TRBD1. The CDR3 loop spans 17 amino acids. Germline V lookup: CDR1 SGHTA, CDR2 FQGNSA. Trimming at V came to 3 bases and at J to 0 bases, leaving 5 bases not matched to a gene. The chain's CDR3 is CASSFWTGGSGANVLTF. The CDR3 DNA is TGTGCCAGCAGCTTTTGGACAGGCGGCTCTGGGGCCAACGTCCTGACTTTC.

The chain is built from TRBV19 and TRBJ1-3; D ambiguous. This CDR3 region has 15 residues. Looked up from germline, CDR1 is LNHDA and CDR2 is SQIVND (reference sequence). Deletions cut 3 bases from V and 0 bases from J, with 9 bases between. In DNA form, the CDR3 reads TGTGCCAGTAGTATTATGTCCTCCTCTGGAAACACCATATATTTT. Translated, it gives CASSIMSSSGNTIYF.

The chain combines TRBV5-1 with TRBJ2-5, with TRBD1 identical over 9 bases. The CDR3 is made up of 16 amino acids. Germline trimming cut 3 bases from V and 2 bases from J; bases unmatched to any gene: 8. From germline, CDR1 is SGHRS and CDR2 YFSETQ. The DNA for the CDR3 is TGCGCCAGCAGCTGGGGGGACAGGGATTGGCAAGAGACCCAGTACTTC. Its translation is CASSWGDRDWQETQYF.

This clone was observed at least ten times. This chain connects TRBV6-2 or TRBV6-3 to TRBJ2-1; D might be TRBD2 (6 bases). Germline CDR1 MNHEY, CDR2 SVGEGT. This CDR3 is built from 16 residues. The V gene lost 5 bases and the J gene lost 0 bases, with 14 bases spanning the gap. Here the CDR3 reads CASSPKRASSYNEQFF. DNA for the CDR3: TGTGCCAGCAGTCCCAAGCGGGCTAGCTCCTACAATGAGCAGTTCTTC.

The chain joins TRBV4-1 to TRBJ1-1; D unclear. Trimming pared 3 bases from V and 1 base from J, leaving 9 bases between. Per germline, CDR1 MGHRA and CDR2 YSYEKL. The CDR3 totals 14 residues. Written as DNA, the CDR3 is TGCGCCAGCAGCCACCTACAGAAGAACACTGAAGCTTTCTTT. As protein: CASSHLQKNTEAFF.

The chain couples TRBV12-5 to TRBJ2-1, with 11 bases that match TRBD2. V shed 0 bases and J 10 bases; nucleotides not matched to a gene: 2. The CDR3 runs 14 residues. Germline CDR1 and CDR2: LGHNT and FRNRAP. CDR3 amino acids: CASGLVLAGGEQFF. In DNA, the CDR3 is TGTGCTAGTGGTTTGGTGCTAGCGGGAGGCGAGCAGTTCTTC.

V gene TRBV19 combines with J gene TRBJ2-2, with 7 bases identical to TRBD1. Per the germline V gene, CDR1 is LNHDA and CDR2 is SQIVND (reference sequence). This CDR3 comprises 13 residues. V trimming: 6 bases; J trimming: 7 bases; junction bases outside the gene matches: 5. The CDR3 DNA reads TGTGCCAGTAGGGTAGGGGGCGGCGGGGAGCTGTTTTTT. The encoded protein is CASRVGGGGELFF.

The chain uses TRBV6-5 and TRBJ1-2; D uncertain. The ends were cut back, 8 bases at V and 0 bases at J, with 4 bases in the middle. The CDR3 is 11 residues long. Germline values: CDR1 MNHEY, CDR2 SVGAGI. The CDR3 DNA reads TGTGCCAGCCGGTCTAACTATGGCTACACCTTC. Translated: CASRSNYGYTF.

The chain couples TRBV19 to TRBJ2-1, with D uncertain. The CDR3 has 15 amino acids. V lost 3 bases, J lost 2 bases, and 11 bases lay in between. The germline V gene encodes CDR1 LNHDA and CDR2 SQIVND (reference sequence). CDR3 DNA: TGTGCCAGTAGTATGGGCAGCCTCGCCTACAATGAGCAGTTCTTC. Translated, it gives CASSMGSLAYNEQFF.